Listed below are T cell receptor beta chains from one sample, sequenced in a study of blood T cell repertoires in COVID-19. This table comes from immunoSEQ multiplex PCR, and its TCRdb copy is limited to in-frame clones, with some not included. The top ten hold roughly 3.8% of the sample, which has tens of thousands of clones, 85% to 90% seen once. The sequenced sample was peripheral blood. These receptors were obtained from a man aged 35-49 years with COVID-19, enrolled during active disease. CDR3s include the opening cysteine and the closing phenylalanine or tryptophan. The D gene is left open where the match is weak. Part of the rows lack a size; the others show once, few, many or a class for expanded clones.

J: TRBJ2-7
size: NA
V: TRBV29-1
D: NA
DNA: TGCAGCGTTGAAGATGTGTTGACAGGGGAAGGGGAGGGGGCCTACGAGCAGTACTTC
CDR3: CSVEDVLTGEGEGAYEQYF

J: TRBJ1-2
size: NA
V: TRBV6-1
D: NA
DNA: TGTGCCAGCAGTGAAAAACAGGGCAGGGATGGCTACACCTTC
CDR3: CASSEKQGRDGYTF

J: TRBJ1-1
size: NA
V: TRBV29-1
D: NA
DNA: TGCAGCATGGGGGGGCTGTCGGCTGAAGCTTTCTTT
CDR3: CSMGGLSAEAFF

J: TRBJ2-1
size: NA
V: TRBV19
D: NA
DNA: TGTGCCAGTCGTAAACTAGGTCCGGGGAATGAGCAGTTCTTC
CDR3: CASRKLGPGNEQFF

J: TRBJ1-1
size: NA
V: TRBV28
D: NA
DNA: TGTGCCAGCAGCCTCCGGTTTAACACTGAAGCTTTCTTT
CDR3: CASSLRFNTEAFF

J: TRBJ2-1
size: once
V: TRBV29-1
D: NA
DNA: TGCAGCGTTAGCTTACTTTTTGGAGGGGACAATGAGCAGTTCTTC
CDR3: CSVSLLFGGDNEQFF

J: TRBJ2-7
size: NA
V: TRBV10-3
D: TRBD1
DNA: TGTGCCATCAGTGATCCAGGGGGCTCCCCCTACGAGCAGTACTTC
CDR3: CAISDPGGSPYEQYF

J: TRBJ2-7
size: once
V: TRBV5-5
D: NA
DNA: TGTGCCAGCAGCTCGGGGACAAACGAGCAGTACTTC
CDR3: CASSSGTNEQYF

J: TRBJ1-5
size: NA
V: TRBV5-5
D: NA
DNA: TGTGCCAGCAGCTTGGGAGATTATCAGCCCCAGCATTTT
CDR3: CASSLGDYQPQHF

J: TRBJ2-3
size: NA
V: TRBV3-1/TRBV3-2
D: NA
DNA: TGTGCCAGCAGCCACTCGGGAGCAGGGACAGATACGCAGTATTTT
CDR3: CASSHSGAGTDTQYF

J: TRBJ2-7
size: NA
V: TRBV10-2
D: TRBD1
DNA: TGCGCCAGCAGTGGGGGGACAGGGGTCTACGAGCAGTACTTC
CDR3: CASSGGTGVYEQYF

J: TRBJ2-3
size: NA
V: TRBV5-4
D: NA
DNA: TGTGCCAGCAGCTTGGAAGCAGCGCCTAGCACAGATACGCAGTATTTT
CDR3: CASSLEAAPSTDTQYF

J: TRBJ1-6
size: NA
V: TRBV2
D: TRBD1
DNA: TGTGCCAGCGGCCTGACAGGGGTCAATTCACCCCTCCACTTT
CDR3: CASGLTGVNSPLHF

J: TRBJ2-3
size: NA
V: TRBV18
D: TRBD1
DNA: TGTGCCAGCTCACCAACAGGGGGACTAGATACGCAGTATTTT
CDR3: CASSPTGGLDTQYF

J: TRBJ1-2
size: NA
V: TRBV5-1
D: NA
DNA: TGCGCCAGCAAGGTGGAGGCTAACTATGGCTACACCTTC
CDR3: CASKVEANYGYTF

J: TRBJ2-2
size: NA
V: TRBV5-1
D: TRBD2
DNA: TGCGCCAGCAGCCCGACTAGCGGGGGGAACGGGGAGCTGTTTTTT
CDR3: CASSPTSGGNGELFF

J: TRBJ2-2
size: NA
V: TRBV19
D: TRBD1
DNA: TGTGCCAGTAGTATCCCACGCCGGGACAGGGGACGCCAAAACGAAGGCGGGGAGCTGTTTTTT
CDR3: CASSIPRRDRGRQNEGGELFF

J: TRBJ2-7
size: NA
V: TRBV4-1
D: TRBD1
DNA: TGCGCCAGCAGCCAAGGGGACAGTACCTACGAGCAGTACTTC
CDR3: CASSQGDSTYEQYF

J: TRBJ1-2
size: NA
V: TRBV19
D: TRBD1
DNA: TGTGCCAGTAGTCGATACATCGGACAGGAGGCCTATGGCTACACCTTC
CDR3: CASSRYIGQEAYGYTF

J: TRBJ1-5
size: once
V: TRBV13
D: TRBD1
DNA: TGTGCCAGCAGCTTAAGGGGGCTGGGCAATCAGCCCCAGCATTTT
CDR3: CASSLRGLGNQPQHF

J: TRBJ2-7
size: NA
V: TRBV10-3
D: TRBD1
DNA: TGTGCCATCAGGACCGGGACAGGGACCTACGAGCAGTACTTC
CDR3: CAIRTGTGTYEQYF

J: TRBJ2-1
size: NA
V: TRBV7-9
D: TRBD2
DNA: TGTGCCAGCAGCCCCAGCGGGACTCAGCCCTGGCATGAGCAGTTCTTC
CDR3: CASSPSGTQPWHEQFF

J: TRBJ2-5
size: NA
V: TRBV13
D: NA
DNA: TGTGCCAGCAGCCGTTACCAAGAGACCCAGTACTTC
CDR3: CASSRYQETQYF

J: TRBJ1-1
size: NA
V: TRBV29-1
D: TRBD1
DNA: TGCAGCGCCTCGACAGGGGGGAACACTGAAGCTTTCTTT
CDR3: CSASTGGNTEAFF

J: TRBJ2-1
size: NA
V: TRBV18
D: NA
DNA: TGTGCCAGCTCAGAAGACTTCCTACCGCCTAGTAATGAGCAGTTCTTC
CDR3: CASSEDFLPPSNEQFF

J: TRBJ2-7
size: NA
V: TRBV20-1
D: NA
DNA: TGCAGTGCTAGACGTACCTACGAGCAGTACTTC
CDR3: CSARRTYEQYF

J: TRBJ2-7
size: NA
V: TRBV25-1
D: TRBD2
DNA: TGTGCCAGCAGTGAGGTACGGACTAGCCGGCAGTACTTC
CDR3: CASSEVRTSRQYF

J: TRBJ2-1
size: once
V: TRBV21-1
D: NA
DNA: TGTGCCAGCAGCAAAGCCGAATCCGACAGGGGGCACAATGAGCAGTTCTTC
CDR3: CASSKAESDRGHNEQFF

J: TRBJ1-2
size: NA
V: TRBV10-3
D: NA
DNA: TGTGCCATCGGTCGACAGACGATAGCTAACTATGGCTACACCTTC
CDR3: CAIGRQTIANYGYTF